Presented here are 5 T cell receptor beta chains from one specimen sequenced in a study of cytomegalovirus exposure and HLA in healthy donors. PCR was performed using 60 Vbeta and 13 Jbeta primers. The protocol was immunoSEQ multiplex PCR, while the TCRdb copy is restricted to in-frame clones and leaves out a portion. The sample lists roughly 160,000 clones, roughly 78% seen once, with 1% in the top ten. The specimen was PBMCs. The origin of the receptors is a woman between 50 and 59 years old in good health and CMV-seropositive.

This rearrangement joins TRBV14 to TRBJ2-7, with D perhaps matching TRBD1 (5 bases). The length of the CDR3 is 13 residues. Germline-derived CDR1 and CDR2 are SGHDN and FVKESK. V was trimmed by 4 bases and J by 4 bases, leaving 11 bases between them. The DNA for the CDR3 is TGTGCCAGCAGCCGACAGCTCCCATACGAGCAGTACTTC. Translated, it gives CASSRQLPYEQYF.

The chain combines TRBV19 with TRBJ1-5; D uncertain. The CDR3 contains 13 residues. V dropped 7 bases and J dropped 6 bases, with 13 bases sitting between them. The germline V gene encodes CDR1 LNHDA and CDR2 SQIVND (reference sequence). This chain's CDR3 is CASIQVHGQPQHF. In DNA, the CDR3 is TGTGCCAGTATTCAGGTCCATGGTCAGCCCCAGCATTTT.

V usage is TRBV7-3 and J usage is TRBJ2-1; 10 nucleotides agree with TRBD1. CDR3 size: 15 residues. The trim removed 1 base at V and 8 bases at J, leaving 5 bases unmatched. Looked up from germline, CDR1 is SGHTA and CDR2 is FQGTGA. As DNA, the CDR3 is TGTGCCAGCAGCTTAAGGACAGGGGGGATCCATGAGCAGTTCTTC. Protein: CASSLRTGGIHEQFF.

The J gene is TRBJ1-5, the V gene TRBV28; 11 bases are shared with TRBD1. Trimming removed 2 bases from V and 4 bases from J; junction bases left unmatched: 7. Germline loops: CDR1 MDHEN, CDR2 SYDVKM. This CDR3 comprises 17 residues. The CDR3 DNA is TGTGCCAGCAGTTTAGGGACAGGGGGGGGTTTAAATCAGCCCCAGCATTTT. Translating gives CASSLGTGGGLNQPQHF.

This clone was observed a few times. V and J are TRBV4-3 and TRBJ1-1; the D is unclear. The V end lost 3 bases, the J end lost 5 bases, and 7 bases lay between the germline ends. CDR1 is LGHNA and CDR2 is YSLEER in the germline V gene. The CDR3 is 12 residues long. CDR3: CASSQGPTEAFF. CDR3 DNA: TGCGCCAGCAGCCAGGGCCCGACTGAAGCTTTCTTT.